Presented here are 19 T cell receptor beta chains from one specimen sequenced in a study of T cells in Graves' hyperthyroidism and ophthalmopathy. Authors of the study amplified TCR beta CDR3 regions from RNA transcripts. The primer set for the first-round RT-PCR of the TCR CDR3 was HTBI. TCRdb reanalysed the multiplex PCR reads using MiXCR and keeps one entry per CDR3 protein. The sample records approximately 480,000 distinct CDR3 sequences, more than 20% being singletons. Sequencing was done on a sample of blood. Receptors were obtained from a man in his late teens or twenties with Graves' hyperthyroidism.

V gene TRBV6-5 combines with J gene TRBJ1-2; D unresolved. Trimming shortened V by 0 bases and J by 6 bases, and 11 bases separated the two germline ends. CDR3 length equals 14 residues. Looked up from germline, CDR1 is MNHEY and CDR2 is SVGAGI. CDR3 nucleotide sequence: TGTGCCAGCAGTTACTCGTTTGGGGTAGATGGCTACACCTTC. The encoded protein is CASSYSFGVDGYTF.

DNA for the CDR3: TGTGCCAGCAGTTTAAGGGGGGGTGGGTCCCGGAACACTGAAGCTTTCTTT. This sequence encodes CASSLRGGGSRNTEAFF. The rearrangement uses TRBV28 and TRBJ1-1, with a possible D match to TRBD1 (6 bases). Between the trimmed V and J ends, which lost 2 bases and 1 base, there was a span of 17 bases. The length of the CDR3 is 17 residues. Germline V gives CDR1 MDHEN, CDR2 SYDVKM. The entire variable domain, with the rest obtained from reference TRBV28 and TRBJ1-1, is as follows: DVKVTQSSRYLVKRTGEKVFLECVQDMDHENMFWYRQDPGLGLRLIYFSYDVKMKEKGDIPEGYSVSREKKERFSLILESASTNQTSMYLCASSLRGGGSRNTEAFFGQGTRLTVV.

This clonotype was recorded many times. This chain connects TRBV7-2 to TRBJ1-2; D possibly corresponds to TRBD1 (5 bases). The ends were cut back, 6 bases at V and 8 bases at J, with 13 bases in the middle. CDR1 and CDR2 from the germline V gene are SGHTA and FQGNSA. The CDR3 runs 12 residues. Here the CDR3 DNA reads TGTGCCAGCAGTTCAAGGGGCCAGGGCTACACCTTC. Its protein product is CASSSRGQGYTF.

There are many counts of this clonotype. The gene calls are TRBV28 and TRBJ2-7; 7 nucleotides align to TRBD1. Germline lookup yields CDR1 MDHEN and CDR2 SYDVKM. The ends lost 2 bases at V and 3 bases at J; junction bases unmatched: 7. The CDR3 has 15 amino acids. The CDR3 reads CASSLIVTGYYEQYF. The CDR3 coding sequence is TGTGCCAGCAGTTTAATCGTGACAGGGTACTACGAGCAGTACTTC. The full variable domain, its missing parts supplied by reference TRBV28 and TRBJ2-7, is DVKVTQSSRYLVKRTGEKVFLECVQDMDHENMFWYRQDPGLGLRLIYFSYDVKMKEKGDIPEGYSVSREKKERFSLILESASTNQTSMYLCASSLIVTGYYEQYFGPGTRLTVT.

This clonotype was observed a handful of times. The chain recombines TRBV27 with TRBJ2-7, with 9 bases aligning to TRBD1. V was clipped by 5 bases and J by 2 bases; unmatched bases: 7. Germline loops: CDR1 MNHEY, CDR2 SMNVEV (reference sequence). The length of the CDR3 is 15 residues. As DNA, the CDR3 is TGTGCCAGCAGTCCCCCCGGGACAGGGACCTACGAGCAGTACTTC. Translated, it gives CASSPPGTGTYEQYF.

This clonotype turned up a few times. Since a much larger clone is just one base distant, this may be a read error. The chain is built from TRBV6-1 and TRBJ1-1; no firm D call. The CDR3 contains 12 residues. Germline V gene data show CDR1 as MNHNS and CDR2 as SASEGT. V shed 3 bases and J shed 3 bases, with 5 bases lying between them. CDR3 nucleotide sequence: TGTGCCAGCAGTGATAGGTACACTGAAGCTTTCTTT. Encoded protein: CASSDRYTEAFF.

In nucleotides, the CDR3 is TGTGCCAGCAGTCCGACCCCAGCGGGAGCGGTCCGTGAGACCCAGTACTTC. Translating it yields CASSPTPAGAVRETQYF. The chain recombines TRBV27 with TRBJ2-5, with 8 nucleotides matching TRBD2. The germline V gene has CDR1 MNHEY and CDR2 SMNVEV (reference sequence). V lost 5 bases and J lost 5; bases outside the gene matches: 16. The CDR3 contains 17 residues.

As to this clonotype: Since a much larger clone is just one base distant, this may be a read error. V usage is TRBV4-1 and J usage is TRBJ2-7, with 12 bases lining up with TRBD1. The CDR3 extends over 15 amino acids. Germline assignment: CDR1 MGHRA and CDR2 YSYEKL. The CDR3 reads CASSLTGTGGREQCF. The CDR3 coding sequence is TGCGCCAGCAGCCTAACCGGGACAGGGGGCCGCGAGCAGTGCTTC.

This clonotype turned up a few times. V and J are TRBV5-5 and TRBJ2-5; a possible D gene is TRBD1 (5 bases). The CDR3 is 15 residues long. Deletions cut 0 bases from V and 5 bases from J, with 14 bases between. Per germline, CDR1 SGHKS and CDR2 YYEKEE (reference sequence). CDR3 in amino acids: CASSLGPTRGETQYF. The CDR3 DNA is TGTGCCAGCAGCTTGGGGCCCACAAGGGGCGAGACCCAGTACTTC.

This clonotype was seen repeatedly, ten times or more. This rearrangement joins TRBV20-1 to TRBJ1-1; no firm D call. In germline, CDR1 is DFQATT, CDR2 SNEGSKA (reference sequence). The germline V and J ends were trimmed by 6 bases and 1 base, with 12 bases remaining between them. The CDR3 runs to 13 residues. CDR3 protein: CSAPDRTNTEAFF. CDR3 DNA: TGCAGTGCCCCCGACCGCACGAACACTGAAGCTTTCTTT.

With respect to this clonotype: This sequence may be a read error, since a much larger clone differs from it by one base. CDR3 in DNA: TGCGCCAGCAGCTCGTTCAACGCTGAAGCTTTCTTT. Amino acid sequence: CASSSFNAEAFF. V usage is TRBV5-1 and J usage is TRBJ1-1; D call uncertain. This CDR3 spans 12 amino acids. Germline values: CDR1 SGHRS, CDR2 YFSETQ. The germline V and J ends were trimmed by 3 bases and 6 bases, with 9 bases remaining between them. Full variable domain (remainder filled in from reference TRBV5-1 and TRBJ1-1): KAGVTQTPRYLIKTRGQQVTLSCSPISGHRSVSWYQQTPGQGLQFLFEYFSETQRNKGNFPGRFSGRQFSNSRSEMNVSTLELGDSALYLCASSSFNAEAFFGQGTRLTVV.

This clonotype showed up many times. J is TRBJ2-7 and V is TRBV20-1, with D hard to call. CDR3 size: 13 residues. The V gene's germline CDR1 is DFQATT and CDR2 SNEGSKA (reference sequence). V lost 5 bases, J lost 0 bases, and 11 bases lay in between. The CDR3 here is CSAGRTSSYEQYF. CDR3 DNA: TGCAGTGCTGGCAGGACGAGCTCCTACGAGCAGTACTTC.

This clonotype was recorded at least ten times. The rearrangement links TRBV10-2 to TRBJ1-5; no clear D. V was cut by 3 bases and J by 7 bases, with 19 bases left in between. The germline gives CDR1 WSHSY, CDR2 SAAADI. The CDR3 totals 16 residues. The CDR3 sequence: CASSEKDWVGGQPQHF. CDR3 DNA sequence: TGCGCCAGCAGTGAAAAGGATTGGGTGGGAGGGCAGCCCCAGCATTTT.

The V gene is TRBV5-6, the J gene TRBJ2-2; D gene ambiguous. The CDR3 is made up of 14 amino acids. Germline lookup yields CDR1 SGHDT and CDR2 YYEEEE. V shed 4 bases and J shed 6 bases, with 13 bases lying between them. This CDR3 is CASSDWIRSGELFF. CDR3 DNA sequence: TGTGCCAGCAGCGACTGGATCCGCTCCGGGGAGCTGTTTTTT.

This clonotype showed up many times. The J gene is TRBJ1-5, the V gene TRBV19, with no clear D. The ends were cut back, 5 bases at V and 0 bases at J, with 11 bases in the middle. CDR3 length equals 15 residues. The germline gives CDR1 LNHDA, CDR2 SQIVND (reference sequence). The CDR3 DNA is TGTGCCAGTAGTGTGACGTGGGTTAGCAATCAGCCCCAGCATTTT. Amino acids: CASSVTWVSNQPQHF.

This clonotype has a count of ten or more. V usage is TRBV28 and J usage is TRBJ1-2; 8 nucleotides agree with TRBD1. CDR1 and CDR2 from the germline V gene are MDHEN and SYDVKM. The junction had 11 bases not matched to a gene; V was cut back by 5 bases and J by 6 bases. CDR3 size: 15 residues. Written as DNA, the CDR3 is TGTGCCAGCAGTCTCCCCCGGACAGGGCAGGATGGCTACACCTTC. Its translation is CASSLPRTGQDGYTF.

This clonotype was counted at least ten times. The chain uses TRBV28 and TRBJ1-1; unclear D gene. The CDR3 covers 14 residues. The germline CDR1 and CDR2 sequences are MDHEN and SYDVKM. V dropped 7 bases and J dropped 0 bases, with 12 bases sitting between them. The CDR3 spells CASTLHGLNTEAFF. Written as DNA, the CDR3 is TGTGCCAGCACGCTACACGGGTTGAACACTGAAGCTTTCTTT.

This clonotype has at least ten counts. The V call is TRBV10-3, the J call TRBJ2-7; 8 bases line up with TRBD2. CDR1 and CDR2 from the germline V gene are ENHRY and SYGVKD. J gave up 5 bases and V 2 bases, and 2 bases lay outside the gene matches. The CDR3 runs to 13 residues. As DNA, the CDR3 is TGTGCCATCAGTGAGCTCGGGGGGGACGAGCAGTACTTC. Translated, it gives CAISELGGDEQYF.

This clonotype was counted ten times or more. The genes are TRBV6-5 and TRBJ1-3, with D unresolved. The CDR3 contains 14 residues. Germline V gene data show CDR1 as MNHEY and CDR2 as SVGAGI. V was cut by 4 bases and J by 7 bases, with 14 bases left in between. The CDR3 region has the DNA TGTGCCAGCAGTTCCCACCTTGAAGGCAACACCATATATTTT. It codes for CASSSHLEGNTIYF.